The 23 T cell receptor beta chains given below trace back to one sample, sequenced in a study of OX40 agonist ivuxolimab in advanced cancers. Measured with immunoSEQ multiplex PCR; TCRdb has only the in-frame clones, and not every one. The sample includes some 94,000 clones, approximately 92% of them seen just once. This sample comprised CD4+ or CD8+ T cells sorted from blood, obtained in a trial of the OX40 agonist ivuxolimab. These receptors originate from an adult with an advanced solid tumor such as melanoma, head and neck, liver or kidney cancer.

V is TRBV23-1 and J is TRBJ2-7; 8 bases align to TRBD2. TRBV23-1 is known as an ORF, though its function is uncertain. The CDR3 spans 16 residues. J was trimmed by 3 bases and V by 0 bases; bases with no gene match: 7. The CDR3 DNA reads as TGCGCCAGCAGTCAATCTAGCGGGGTACTTCACTACGAGCAGTACTTC. Translating gives CASSQSSGVLHYEQYF.

The chain joins TRBV7-9 to TRBJ2-7; no clear D gene. Germline values: CDR1 SEHNR, CDR2 FQNEAQ (reference sequence). The V gene lost 2 bases and the J gene lost 2 bases, with 10 bases spanning the gap. The CDR3 has 14 amino acids. CDR3 coding DNA: TGTGCCAGCAGCTTACTGGGCAAACCCTACGAGCAGTACTTC. It is translated as CASSLLGKPYEQYF.

V is TRBV6-5 and J is TRBJ2-5, with 7 bases aligning to TRBD2. CDR3 length equals 15 residues. The germline V gene encodes CDR1 MNHEY and CDR2 SVGAGI. V lost 2 bases to trimming and J lost 4 bases; unmatched junction nucleotides: 7. DNA for the CDR3: TGTGCCAGCAGTTACACACCTAGCGGTGGAGAGACCCAGTACTTC. Protein: CASSYTPSGGETQYF.

This rearrangement joins TRBV29-1 to TRBJ1-2, with D possibly matching TRBD1 (6 bases). The germline V and J ends were trimmed by 3 bases and 4 bases, with 15 bases remaining between them. CDR3 length: 14 residues. CDR1 and CDR2 (germline): SQVTM, ANQGSEA. The DNA of the CDR3 is TGCAGCGTTGAGGGGGGGCGGTATGGCTATGGCTACACCTTC. Amino acids: CSVEGGRYGYGYTF.

This chain connects TRBV25-1 to TRBJ2-7; D assignment may be TRBD1 or TRBD2 (5 bases each). Germline V lookup: CDR1 MGHDK, CDR2 SYGVNS. CDR3 size: 11 residues. Trimming removed 5 bases at V and 9 bases at J, with 11 bases between. The CDR3 coding sequence is TGTGCCAGCAGTTTGGGACCAGGGCAGTACTTC. Translation gives CASSLGPGQYF.

This chain links TRBV7-2 with TRBJ2-5; 11 nucleotides line up with TRBD2. Germline values: CDR1 SGHTA, CDR2 FQGNSA. The CDR3 covers 18 residues. V shed 5 bases and J 5 bases; nucleotides not matched to a gene: 16. CDR3 sequence reads: CASSPPPASGGPLETQYF. The CDR3 region has the DNA TGTGCCAGCAGCCCCCCGCCGGCTAGCGGGGGGCCGTTGGAGACCCAGTACTTC.

The CDR3 DNA sequence: TGTGCCAGTAGGCTGGGGCGGATCTATGGCTACACCTTC. Protein: CASRLGRIYGYTF. The chain combines TRBV19 with TRBJ1-2; tentative D call: TRBD1 (5 bases). The CDR3 contains 13 residues. The germline V gene has CDR1 LNHDA and CDR2 SQIVND (reference sequence). Between the trimmed V and J ends, which lost 6 bases and 4 bases, there was a span of 12 bases.

The J gene is TRBJ2-7, the V gene TRBV30; the D call may be TRBD1 or TRBD2 (5 bases each). Germline values: CDR1 GTSNPN, CDR2 SVGIG (reference sequence). CDR3 length: 11 amino acids. The V gene lost 2 bases and the J gene lost 6 bases, with 8 bases spanning the gap. In DNA form, the CDR3 reads TGTGCCTGGAGTTATGGGGGCGAGCAGTACTTC. Encoded protein: CAWSYGGEQYF.

The chain combines TRBV7-9 with TRBJ2-5, with 8 positions matching TRBD2. V trimming: 2 bases; J trimming: 4 bases; junction bases outside the gene matches: 6. CDR1 and CDR2 from the germline V gene are SEHNR and FQNEAQ (reference sequence). This CDR3 comprises 15 residues. This CDR3 is CASSLILAAVETQYF. CDR3 in DNA: TGTGCCAGCAGCTTAATACTAGCGGCGGTAGAGACCCAGTACTTC. Filled out from reference TRBV7-9 and TRBJ2-5, the complete variable domain reads DTGVSQNPRHKITKRGQNVTFRCDPISEHNRLYWYRQTLGQGPEFLTYFQNEAQLEKSRLLSDRFSAERPKGSFSTLEIQRTEQGDSAMYLCASSLILAAVETQYFGPGTRLLVL.

V and J are TRBV19 and TRBJ1-5; D is unresolved. V dropped 4 bases and J dropped 5 bases, with 12 bases sitting between them. The CDR3 spans 14 residues. Germline assignment: CDR1 LNHDA and CDR2 SQIVND (reference sequence). The DNA of the CDR3 is TGTGCCAGTAGTACAATGGTTCTCGATCAGCCCCAGCATTTT. This translates into CASSTMVLDQPQHF.

The rearrangement links TRBV29-1 to TRBJ2-7, with D possibly TRBD2 on 6 matching bases. Germline loops: CDR1 SQVTM, CDR2 ANQGSEA. The CDR3 totals 12 residues. V shed 6 bases and J shed 3 bases, with 12 bases lying between them. CDR3 DNA: TGCAGCGTAAGGCGGGGCCACTACGAGCAGTACTTC. This sequence encodes CSVRRGHYEQYF.

The chain couples TRBV27 to TRBJ2-7; unclear D gene. Germline V gene lookup returns CDR1 MNHEY and CDR2 SMNVEV (reference sequence). The CDR3 has 14 residues. V lost 6 bases and J lost 2, with 14 bases in between. DNA of the CDR3: TGTGCCAGCAGACCCCTGGGCCCTCCCTACGAGCAGTACTTC. Its translation is CASRPLGPPYEQYF.

The chain is built from TRBV27 and TRBJ2-6, with D unresolved. Germline assignment: CDR1 MNHEY and CDR2 SMNVEV (reference sequence). V lost 7 bases and J lost 0, with 4 bases in between. This CDR3 has 13 amino acids. The CDR3, as DNA: TGTGCCAGCAAAGACTCTGGGGCCAACGTCCTGACTTTC. Protein sequence: CASKDSGANVLTF.

The chain couples TRBV10-1 to TRBJ1-2, with 10 positions matching TRBD1. This CDR3 comprises 15 residues. The germline V gene has CDR1 WNHNN and CDR2 SYGVQD (reference sequence). After removal of 6 bases from V and 8 bases from J, the junction contained 12 bases not matched to a gene. The CDR3: CASSLLPGQGSGYTF. CDR3 sequence (DNA): TGCGCCAGCAGCCTCCTACCGGGACAGGGGTCCGGCTACACCTTC.

The table lists this clone with a count of one. The chain recombines TRBV4-1 with TRBJ1-1; 8 bases map to TRBD1. CDR1 MGHRA and CDR2 YSYEKL come from the germline V gene. V lost 5 bases to trimming and J lost 4 bases; unmatched junction nucleotides: 9. CDR3 size: 15 residues. CDR3 residues: CASSGTDRGSTEAFF. The CDR3 DNA sequence: TGCGCCAGCAGCGGGACCGACAGGGGAAGCACTGAAGCTTTCTTT.

The rearrangement uses TRBV29-1 and TRBJ1-2; possible D gene TRBD1, 5 bases. V lost 7 bases to trimming and J lost 5 bases, with 17 bases between them. Looked up from germline, CDR1 is SQVTM and CDR2 is ANQGSEA. The CDR3 is made up of 13 amino acids. CDR3 protein: CSAPGEGRYGYTF. In DNA form, the CDR3 reads TGCAGCGCCCCCGGAGAGGGGAGGTATGGCTACACCTTC.

This clone was picked up one time. V usage is TRBV27 and J usage is TRBJ2-7; 8 nucleotides line up with TRBD1. This CDR3 has 15 amino acids. The V gene's germline CDR1 is MNHEY and CDR2 SMNVEV (reference sequence). Trimming at V came to 5 bases and at J to 3 bases, leaving 9 bases not matched to a gene. The CDR3 DNA sequence: TGTGCCAGCAGTGAAGGACAGGGCGACCTCTACGAGCAGTACTTC. This gives the protein CASSEGQGDLYEQYF.

This clone was recorded a few times. The genes are TRBV28 and TRBJ1-6, with a possible D match to TRBD1 (5 bases). Germline values: CDR1 MDHEN, CDR2 SYDVKM. The CDR3 extends over 11 amino acids. The ends were cut back, 3 bases at V and 14 bases at J, with 8 bases in the middle. CDR3 DNA: TGTGCCAGCAGTTTGCCGGGGGCCCTCCACTTT. This codes for CASSLPGALHF.

The V and J genes are TRBV7-2 and TRBJ1-4; 8 nucleotides align to TRBD1. The germline CDR1 and CDR2 sequences are SGHTA and FQGNSA. The CDR3 length is 15 residues. Trimming at V came to 6 bases and at J to 7 bases, leaving 10 bases not matched to a gene. The CDR3 bases are TGTGCCAGCAGGCTCGGACAGGGTATAGCTGAAAAACTGTTTTTT. Its protein is CASRLGQGIAEKLFF.

The DNA of the CDR3 is TGCGCCAGCAGCCTAGGACTAGCGCCCTACGAGCAGTACTTC. Translation: CASSLGLAPYEQYF. The rearrangement uses TRBV5-1 and TRBJ2-7, with 9 bases aligning to TRBD2. This CDR3 spans 14 amino acids. Trimming cost V 4 bases and J 2 bases; bases outside gene matches: 4. CDR1 SGHRS and CDR2 YFSETQ come from the germline V gene.

This clone was recorded a few times. The chain links TRBV29-1 to TRBJ1-2; weak D call: TRBD1 (6 bases). Germline V gene sequence: CDR1 SQVTM, CDR2 ANQGSEA. Trimming took off 3 bases at V and 8 bases at J, with 10 bases between the two ends. The CDR3 runs to 11 residues. The CDR3 protein is CSVEGAGGYTF. In nucleotides, the CDR3 is TGCAGCGTTGAGGGGGCCGGAGGCTACACCTTC.

J is TRBJ2-2 and V is TRBV4-3; D remains ambiguous. The CDR3 is made up of 14 amino acids. V gave up 0 bases and J gave up 2 bases, with 4 bases separating them. Germline V gives CDR1 LGHNA, CDR2 YSLEER. In nucleotides, the CDR3 is TGCGCCAGCAGCCAAGAGATTAACACCGGGGAGCTGTTTTTT. Protein product: CASSQEINTGELFF.

The J gene is TRBJ1-1, the V gene TRBV10-3, with 11 bases matching TRBD1. Germline loops: CDR1 ENHRY, CDR2 SYGVKD. The V gene end was trimmed by 11 bases and the J gene end by 4 bases; junction bases not matched to a gene: 6. The CDR3 totals 13 residues. CDR3 coding DNA: TGTGCCGCTACGGGACAGGGGGGCACTGAAGCTTTCTTT. Encoded protein: CAATGQGGTEAFF.